The T cell receptor (beta chain) described here comes from a study of cytomegalovirus exposure and HLA in healthy donors. Germline V gives CDR1 LNHDA, CDR2 SQIVND (reference sequence). The CDR3 runs 17 residues. Losses at the gene ends were 5 bases for V and 2 bases for J; bases not matched to a gene: 10. 60 Vbeta and 13 Jbeta primers were used in PCR. Using immunoSEQ multiplex PCR, the repertoire was profiled, and TCRdb retains in-frame clones only, with some absent. The table shows under 200,000 clones, with approximately 85% occurring only once. To note about this clone: As yet, its antigen is unknown.

General study findings and limits: Per a prior analysis, the majority of TCR beta V segments were productive roughly 87% or roughly 30% of the time.

The chain links TRBV19 to TRBJ1-5; 9 positions match TRBD1. The sample was PBMCs. This clonotype was sampled from a girl aged 2-10 years in good health and CMV-seropositive. CDR3 in DNA: TGTGCCAGTAGTTCTCTACAGGGGGCTATGGGCAATCAGCCCCAGCATTTT. Amino acid sequence: CASSSLQGAMGNQPQHF.